The 15 T cell receptor beta chains listed next were all sequenced from one sample in a study of blood T cells in healthy people across ages. With a J-beta primer mix and a sample-barcoded 5' primer, a second PCR ran about 7 to 12 cycles. TCRdb processed the 5' RACE reads anew with MiXCR; each CDR3 protein has one entry. This sample has 710,000 or so distinct CDR3 sequences; approximately 21% occur once, and the top ten carry about 20%. Sequencing used blood. These receptors were taken from a man aged 70 or older in good health.

This clonotype has just a few counts. This chain connects TRBV14 to TRBJ1-2, with a weak D call TRBD1 (5 bases). Germline CDR1 SGHDN, CDR2 FVKESK. Trimming took 0 bases from V and 3 from J, leaving 11 bases between them. The CDR3 has 15 amino acids. The CDR3: CASSQETGRDYGYTF. DNA for the CDR3: TGTGCCAGCAGCCAAGAAACGGGCAGGGACTATGGCTACACCTTC.

CDR3 in DNA: TGCAGTGCTAGAGAGGGGTTCACTGAAGCTTTCTTT. Translated, it gives CSAREGFTEAFF. The rearrangement links TRBV20-1 to TRBJ1-1; D uncertain. Germline assignment: CDR1 DFQATT and CDR2 SNEGSKA (reference sequence). The CDR3 spans 12 residues. V dropped 0 bases and J dropped 4 bases, with 6 bases sitting between them.

This clonotype was counted many times. This chain links TRBV4-1 with TRBJ2-3; 7 positions match TRBD1. V shed 0 bases, J shed 2 bases, and the junction held 5 bases outside the gene matches. CDR1 and CDR2 from the germline V gene are MGHRA and YSYEKL. The CDR3 has 16 residues. The CDR3 loop reads CASSQDWDSHTDTQYF. The CDR3, as DNA: TGCGCCAGCAGCCAAGATTGGGACAGCCACACAGATACGCAGTATTTT.

The chain is built from TRBV7-9 and TRBJ2-1; D not certain. The germline gives CDR1 SEHNR, CDR2 FQNEAQ (reference sequence). V was clipped by 1 base and J by 3 bases, with 7 bases between them. The length of the CDR3 is 14 residues. CDR3 in DNA: TGTGCCAGCAGCTTAGTAGAAATCTACAATGAGCAGTTCTTC. It translates to CASSLVEIYNEQFF.

This clonotype was detected only a few times. This sequence joins TRBV12-3 or TRBV12-4 and TRBJ1-2, with TRBD1 as a possible D gene (5 bases). Trimming took off 2 bases at V and 8 bases at J, with 15 bases between the two ends. This CDR3 has 14 residues. DNA of the CDR3: TGTGCCAGCAGTTTAAATGGGGCGGAGAAGGGCTACACCTTC. Amino acids: CASSLNGAEKGYTF.

This clonotype was counted a few times. The DNA is left out, because the CDR3 cannot be placed on it with certainty; the CDR3 is given as TCRdb lists it. V and J are TRBV29-1 and TRBJ2-5; the D call in the table, TRBD1, was not verified against the DNA. Germline CDR1 is SQVTM and CDR2 is ANQGSEA. The CDR3 is 14 residues long, ends included. CDR3 protein: CSVSGQGFLETQYF.

The chain carries TRBV2 and TRBJ1-5; D call uncertain. Germline V CDR1 and CDR2: SNHLY, FYNNEI. Trimming left V 8 bases short and J 4 bases short, with 18 bases between. The CDR3 spans 15 residues. CDR3 sequence (DNA): TGTGCCAGCTCATCGAAGGGAGGTAGAAATCAGCCCCAGCATTTT. It specifies CASSSKGGRNQPQHF.

In its sample, this clonotype was seen many times. The rearrangement uses TRBV20-1 and TRBJ2-6, with a tentative D call TRBD1 (6 bases). Germline values: CDR1 DFQATT, CDR2 SNEGSKA (reference sequence). V was shortened by 5 bases and J by 0 bases, with 11 bases between the two germline ends. The length of the CDR3 is 15 residues. CDR3 loop: CSAPQGNSGANVLTF. The CDR3 nucleotides read TGCAGTGCTCCTCAGGGGAACTCTGGGGCCAACGTCCTGACTTTC.

The chain has TRBV7-9 and TRBJ2-2, with a tentative D call TRBD2 (6 bases). The CDR3 spans 15 residues. The germline CDR1 and CDR2 sequences are SEHNR and FQNEAQ (reference sequence). V lost 3 bases and J lost 4, with 12 bases in between. For the CDR3, the DNA is TGTGCCAGCAGCTTCAAGTGGGAGGCCACCGGGGAGCTGTTTTTT. Protein: CASSFKWEATGELFF.

The chain links TRBV7-2 to TRBJ1-4, with unresolved D. V lost 1 base and J 5 bases, leaving 8 bases between the germline ends. Per germline, CDR1 SGHTA and CDR2 FQGNSA. This CDR3 is built from 14 residues. The CDR3 here is CASSLVGPNEKLFF. The CDR3 DNA sequence: TGTGCCAGCAGCTTAGTTGGCCCCAATGAAAAACTGTTTTTT.

V usage is TRBV12-3 or TRBV12-4 and J usage is TRBJ1-1; 8 bases are shared with TRBD1. The CDR3 runs 14 residues. After removal of 6 bases from V and 3 bases from J, the junction contained 6 bases not matched to a gene. DNA of the CDR3: TGTGCCAGCAGACCCGGACAGGGATACACTGAAGCTTTCTTT. This sequence encodes CASRPGQGYTEAFF.

The chain is built from TRBV20-1 and TRBJ2-7, with D perhaps matching TRBD1 or TRBD2 (5 bases each). CDR1 and CDR2 from the germline V gene are DFQATT and SNEGSKA (reference sequence). The CDR3 consists of 15 residues. Trimming took 0 bases from V and 5 from J, leaving 17 bases between them. CDR3 protein: CSARDRGGKLDEQYF. The CDR3 DNA reads as TGCAGTGCTAGAGATCGTGGGGGAAAACTCGACGAGCAGTACTTC.

This clonotype turned up a few times. The V call is TRBV5-1, the J call TRBJ2-5, with D possibly TRBD1 on 8 matching bases. Germline-derived CDR1 and CDR2 are SGHRS and YFSETQ. V lost 3 bases to trimming and J lost 7 bases, with 13 bases between them. The CDR3 has 13 residues. The CDR3 nucleotides read TGCGCCAGCAGCTCTAGCGGACAGGGGACCCAGTACTTC. It translates to CASSSSGQGTQYF.

The chain combines TRBV24-1 with TRBJ1-1; 8 bases agree with TRBD1. With 6 bases clipped from V and 4 bases from J, the junction kept 9 bases outside the gene matches. This CDR3 comprises 15 residues. Per the germline V gene, CDR1 is KGHDR and CDR2 is SFDVKD. CDR3 in amino acids: CATSPGQGLITEAFF. CDR3 DNA sequence: TGTGCCACCAGTCCCGGACAGGGTCTTATCACTGAAGCTTTCTTT.

The CDR3 DNA follows: TGTGCCAGCAGCACTCACACGTTCCCCTATGGCTACACCTTC. This translates into CASSTHTFPYGYTF. J is TRBJ1-2 and V is TRBV7-2, with D hard to call. There are 14 residues in the CDR3. V shed 5 bases and J shed 4 bases, with 14 bases lying between them. Germline CDR1 SGHTA, CDR2 FQGNSA.